Listed below are T cell receptor beta chains from one sample, sequenced in a study of CD39 and CD103 CD8 tumor-infiltrating T cells. Sequenced by immunoSEQ multiplex PCR; TCRdb stores in-frame clones only, minus some. The table lists roughly 3,000 clones, 80% to 90% of them singletons, with roughly 21% in the top ten. The material sequenced was CD39- CD103- CD8+ T cells sorted from the tumor. Receptor source: a human donor with head and neck squamous cell carcinoma. The CDR3 runs from the conserved cysteine through the conserved F or W. D genes are given only for firm matches. Size is stated for part of the rows, as once, few or many counts, or as a class when the clone is expanded.

TRBJ1-2,TRBD1,NA,TRBV2,CASGDSHYGYTF,TGTGCCAGCGGGGACAGTCACTATGGCTACACCTTC
TRBJ2-7,NA,NA,TRBV10-1,CASSESFLDGTYEQYF,TGCGCCAGCAGTGAGTCCTTCTTGGACGGGACCTACGAGCAGTACTTC
TRBJ2-2,TRBD1,NA,TRBV6-6,CAGTEKILGGTGELFF,TGTGCCGGGACAGAAAAAATCCTAGGTGGCACCGGGGAGCTGTTTTTT
TRBJ2-3,TRBD2,NA,TRBV9,CASSGLAGGTDTQYF,TGTGCCAGCAGCGGACTAGCGGGGGGCACAGATACGCAGTATTTT
TRBJ1-4,TRBD1,few,TRBV7-9,CASSFIGTGDEKLFF,TGTGCCAGCAGCTTTATCGGGACAGGGGATGAAAAACTGTTTTTT
TRBJ1-6,NA,NA,TRBV5-6,CASSQVGGLSPLHF,TGTGCCAGCAGCCAGGTGGGGGGACTTTCACCCCTCCACTTT
TRBJ2-2,NA,NA,TRBV6-4,CASSDSVDTGELFF,TGTGCCAGCAGTGACTCAGTAGACACCGGGGAGCTGTTTTTT
TRBJ1-2,NA,few,TRBV15,CATSGGSFLTDGYTF,TGTGCCACCAGCGGAGGGTCGTTTCTCACTGATGGCTACACCTTC
TRBJ2-1,TRBD2,NA,TRBV7-9,CASSYSGGAGRYNEQFF,TGTGCCAGCAGCTATAGCGGGGGGGCCGGTAGATACAATGAGCAGTTCTTC
TRBJ2-7,TRBD1,few,TRBV7-8,CASSVGQAYEQYF,TGTGCCAGCAGTGTAGGACAGGCCTACGAGCAGTACTTC
TRBJ1-4,NA,NA,TRBV6-1,CASSASEEANEKLFF,TGTGCCAGCAGCGCCTCAGAAGAGGCTAATGAAAAACTGTTTTTT
TRBJ2-3,TRBD2,NA,TRBV7-6,CASSPLYRLAENTDTQYF,TGTGCCAGCAGCCCTCTTTACCGACTAGCTGAAAACACAGATACGCAGTATTTT
TRBJ1-5,TRBD1,NA,TRBV19,CASETGTGVNQPQHF,TGTGCCAGTGAAACCGGGACAGGGGTTAATCAGCCCCAGCATTTT
TRBJ2-1,TRBD1,NA,TRBV27,CASTGTGAYNEQFF,TGTGCCAGCACCGGAACAGGGGCCTACAATGAGCAGTTCTTC